One and the same sample provided the 24 T cell receptor beta chains below, sequenced in a study of blood T cells in healthy people across ages. It was with a sample-barcoded 5' primer and a J-beta primer mix that a second PCR of about 7 to 12 cycles was run. MiXCR, run by TCRdb on the 5' RACE reads, gives a single entry per CDR3 protein. The repertoire holds 1.5 million or so distinct CDR3 sequences, approximately 39% seen once, with about 4% in the top ten. The material sequenced was blood. Receptors were obtained from a woman aged 18-29 years in good health.

This clonotype turned up a few times. The rearrangement uses TRBV30 and TRBJ1-5; 7 nucleotides match TRBD1. CDR3 length equals 13 residues. Germline CDR1 is GTSNPN and CDR2 is SVGIG (reference sequence). Trimming cost V 2 bases and J 7 bases; bases outside gene matches: 5. DNA of the CDR3: TGTGCCTGGAGTTCAGGGGGATTCCAGCCCCAGCATTTT. Protein sequence: CAWSSGGFQPQHF.

This clonotype was picked up a small number of times. This sequence joins TRBV29-1 and TRBJ2-5; D unresolved. The CDR3 is 14 amino acids. The V end lost 4 bases, the J end lost 4 bases, and 16 bases lay between the germline ends. Germline assignment: CDR1 SQVTM and CDR2 ANQGSEA. CDR3 DNA: TGCAGCGTTGTACCCGTTTCGAAGGGAGAGACCCAGTACTTC. Protein: CSVVPVSKGETQYF.

The V call is TRBV28, the J call TRBJ2-5, with unresolved D. The end of the DNA fits TRBJ2-7 better, so the J call may be wrong. Per germline, CDR1 MDHEN and CDR2 SYDVKM. The CDR3 runs to 13 residues. CDR3 protein: CASSFVVKDEQYF. The CDR3 coding sequence is TGTGCCAGCAGTTTCGTAGTTAAGGACGAGCAGTACTTC.

A word on this clonotype: A much larger clone is a single base away; this may be a read error. The chain joins TRBV29-1 to TRBJ2-5; D possibly uses TRBD1 or TRBD2 (5 bases each). Germline V gene lookup returns CDR1 SQVTM and CDR2 ANQGSEA. V was cut by 7 bases and J by 11 bases, with 20 bases left in between. The CDR3 runs 12 residues. The DNA of the CDR3 is TGCAGCGGGACACGAGACTACAATGAGCAGTACTTC. Its translation is CSGTRDYNEQYF.

This clonotype was seen more than once but under ten times. The chain is built from TRBV4-3 and TRBJ2-3; the D is unclear. The length of the CDR3 is 13 residues. The germline V gene has CDR1 LGHNA and CDR2 YSLEER. V lost 4 bases, J lost 4 bases, and 9 bases lay in between. The CDR3 loop reads CASSPQTPDTQYF. The CDR3 DNA follows: TGCGCCAGCAGCCCCCAGACCCCAGATACGCAGTATTTT.

V usage is TRBV25-1 and J usage is TRBJ1-4; no clear D. CDR1 MGHDK and CDR2 SYGVNS come from the germline V gene. This CDR3 contains 16 residues. With 3 bases removed from V and 4 bases from J, the gap between germline ends came to 15 bases. The CDR3 DNA reads as TGTGCCAGCAGTGACAACTCGGGGAGCGGTAATGAAAAACTGTTTTTT. Residues: CASSDNSGSGNEKLFF.

The J gene is TRBJ2-7, the V gene TRBV12-3 or TRBV12-4; 12 bases are a match to TRBD2. V trimming: 4 bases; J trimming: 4 bases; junction bases outside the gene matches: 8. CDR3 length: 16 residues. The CDR3 reads CASSSPGTSGLYEQYF. The CDR3 DNA sequence: TGTGCCAGCAGTTCCCCCGGGACTAGCGGGCTTTACGAGCAGTACTTC.

The V and J genes are TRBV14 and TRBJ2-5, with 9 positions matching TRBD2. Unmatched junction bases numbered 7, after V lost 0 bases and J lost 5 bases. CDR3 length equals 16 residues. Germline CDR1 reads SGHDN; CDR2 reads FVKESK. The CDR3 loop reads CASSQEVLAGRETQYF. The CDR3 bases are TGTGCCAGCAGCCAAGAGGTGCTAGCGGGACGGGAGACCCAGTACTTC.

The rearrangement uses TRBV3-1 and TRBJ2-5; 11 nucleotides align to TRBD1. The J call is doubtful: the DNA matches TRBJ2-7 better. Germline CDR1 is LGHDT and CDR2 is YNNKEL (reference sequence). This CDR3 is 15 amino acids long. CDR3 in amino acids: CASSQDGQGADEQYF. DNA for the CDR3: TGTGCCAGCAGCCAAGATGGACAGGGGGCTGACGAGCAGTACTTC.

The gene calls are TRBV4-1 and TRBJ2-7, with no clear D. The CDR3 loop spans 16 amino acids. Germline assignment: CDR1 MGHRA and CDR2 YSYEKL. The germline V and J ends were trimmed by 0 bases and 2 bases, with 14 bases remaining between them. The CDR3 coding sequence is TGCGCCAGCAGCCAAGATTTTTCAGGTAGCACCTACGAGCAGTACTTC. Residues: CASSQDFSGSTYEQYF.

This CDR3 is CASSLIAYEQYF. Written as DNA, the CDR3 is TGTGCCAGCTCACTCATAGCGTACGAGCAGTACTTC. This sequence joins TRBV18 and TRBJ2-7; perhaps TRBD2 as D (5 bases). V lost 4 bases, J lost 4 bases, and 8 bases lay in between. The CDR3 has 12 amino acids. Germline loops: CDR1 KGHSH, CDR2 LQKENI.

The CDR3 sequence: CASTPGTGGTDTQYF. The CDR3 coding sequence is TGTGCCAGCACACCCGGGACTGGGGGAACAGATACGCAGTATTTT. This sequence joins TRBV27 and TRBJ2-3; a weak D match, TRBD2 (6 bases). The length of the CDR3 is 15 residues. Per germline, CDR1 MNHEY and CDR2 SMNVEV (reference sequence). The V and J ends lost 7 bases and 3 bases respectively, with 17 bases between them.

The chain links TRBV5-1 to TRBJ2-7; D ambiguous. Germline V gene data show CDR1 as SGHRS and CDR2 as YFSETQ. The CDR3 runs to 16 residues. Trimming took off 0 bases at V and 6 bases at J, with 19 bases between the two ends. The CDR3 bases are TGCGCCAGCAGCTTGGGGGGAATGCGGTTACGAGTCGAGCAGTACTTC. It yields the protein CASSLGGMRLRVEQYF.

This clonotype counts as medium-sized. A read error is possible here, since a much larger clone lies one base away. The rearrangement uses TRBV4-1 and TRBJ1-4; D is perhaps TRBD1 (6 bases). The CDR3 contains 14 residues. In germline, CDR1 is MGHRA, CDR2 YSYEKL. V gave up 5 bases and J gave up 13 bases, with 20 bases separating them. The CDR3, as DNA: TGCGCCAGCAGCGCTGGACAGAGGGCTTATGGACTGTTTTTT. This encodes CASSAGQRAYGLFF.

The genes are TRBV5-1 and TRBJ2-5; 13 nucleotides agree with TRBD2. The end of the DNA fits TRBJ2-7 better, so the J call may be wrong. There are 15 residues in the CDR3. The germline CDR1 and CDR2 sequences are SGHRS and YFSETQ. The CDR3 DNA reads as TGCGCCAGCAGCTTTGGGACTAGCGGGGAGTACGAGCAGTACTTC. Protein product: CASSFGTSGEYEQYF.

V is TRBV28 and J is TRBJ2-1; D is perhaps TRBD2 (6 bases). V was trimmed by 2 bases and J by 9 bases, leaving 23 bases between them. The CDR3 is 17 residues long. The germline V gene encodes CDR1 MDHEN and CDR2 SYDVKM. The CDR3 DNA is TGTGCCAGCAGTTTAACCCTAGGGACTGGGGAAAAGATTGAGCAGTTCTTC. Protein sequence: CASSLTLGTGEKIEQFF.

There are a few counts of this clonotype. This chain connects TRBV6-2 or TRBV6-3 to TRBJ2-3, with 8 positions matching TRBD2. J lost 2 bases, V lost 6 bases, and 4 bases had no gene match. This CDR3 has 14 residues. The germline CDR1 and CDR2 sequences are MNHEY and SVGEGT. This CDR3 reads CASRKAGATDTQYF. CDR3 DNA: TGTGCCAGCAGAAAAGCGGGGGCCACAGATACGCAGTATTTT.

The chain is built from TRBV4-3 and TRBJ2-2; the match to TRBD2 covers 9 bases. V shed 1 base, J shed 10 bases, and the junction held 13 bases outside the gene matches. The CDR3 sequence is 17 residues long. Germline V gene data show CDR1 as LGHNA and CDR2 as YSLEER. The CDR3 DNA is TGCGCCAGCAGCCAAGTTCCGGGACTAGCAGGAGAGGAGGAGCTGTTTTTT. Its translation is CASSQVPGLAGEEELFF.

This clonotype was seen a handful of times. This chain joins TRBV20-1 and TRBJ2-5; D possibly corresponds to TRBD2 (6 bases). Trimming shortened V by 3 bases and J by 5 bases, and 16 bases separated the two germline ends. Germline V gene data show CDR1 as DFQATT and CDR2 as SNEGSKA (reference sequence). The CDR3 is made up of 14 amino acids. CDR3 in amino acids: CSARVLATKETQYF. CDR3 sequence (DNA): TGCAGTGCTAGGGTCCTAGCGACTAAGGAGACCCAGTACTTC.

This clonotype was recorded a few times. J is TRBJ2-7 and V is TRBV5-1, with TRBD1 identical over 7 bases. CDR1 and CDR2 (germline): SGHRS, YFSETQ. The CDR3 is 14 residues long. V shed 5 bases and J 0 bases; nucleotides not matched to a gene: 5. The CDR3 nucleotides are TGCGCCAGCAGTGCCGGGACAGACTCCTACGAGCAGTACTTC. Encoded protein: CASSAGTDSYEQYF.

A few counts support this clonotype. The genes are TRBV11-1 and TRBJ2-7; no definite D call. Germline values: CDR1 SGHAT, CDR2 FQDESV (reference sequence). The CDR3 loop spans 13 amino acids. The ends were cut back, 6 bases at V and 2 bases at J, with 11 bases in the middle. The CDR3 loop is CASSYARTYEQYF. As DNA, the CDR3 is TGTGCCAGCAGTTATGCGCGAACCTACGAGCAGTACTTC.

This clonotype was observed a handful of times. The chain joins TRBV6-2 or TRBV6-3 to TRBJ2-7; D gene ambiguous. V lost 5 bases to trimming and J lost 7 bases, with 12 bases between them. Per the germline V gene, CDR1 is MNHEY and CDR2 is SVGEGT. There are 12 residues in the CDR3. CDR3 coding DNA: TGTGCCAGCAGTACGGACGTCTTGGAGCAGTACTTC. Residues: CASSTDVLEQYF.

The sample holds a few counts of this clonotype. The chain links TRBV29-1 to TRBJ2-5; D is undetermined. V lost 0 bases, J lost 0 bases, and 14 bases lay in between. The CDR3 sequence is 16 residues long. The germline CDR1 and CDR2 sequences are SQVTM and ANQGSEA. In DNA, the CDR3 is TGCAGCGTTGAAGATTGGGCCGCCCAGCACCAAGAGACCCAGTACTTC. Translation: CSVEDWAAQHQETQYF.

This clonotype was counted once. J is TRBJ1-2 and V is TRBV5-1; possibly TRBD1 for D (6 bases). From germline, CDR1 is SGHRS and CDR2 YFSETQ. There are 15 residues in the CDR3. Between the trimmed V and J ends, which lost 4 bases and 4 bases, there was a span of 17 bases. The CDR3 region is CASSEVAGALYGYTF. CDR3 DNA: TGCGCCAGCAGCGAAGTGGCAGGGGCCCTCTATGGCTACACCTTC.